This T cell receptor beta chain derives from a study of regulatory T cells in long-lasting Graves disease. Noted time point: newly diagnosed GD, antithyroid drugs for less than 3 months. TCR sequences were obtained from RNA taken from PBMCs. Graves' disease was diagnosed by American Thyroid Association guidelines. Libraries of TCR beta came from iRepertoire HTBI primers plus Arm-PCR of CDR3 regions. Each CDR3 protein is one row after TCRdb ran MiXCR on the multiplex PCR reads. This table has fewer than 400,000 distinct CDR3 sequences, about a sixth appearing once. Regarding the study as a whole: Among samples with persistent disease, TRBV28, TRBJ1-2 and TRBJ2-5 were favored. Thyroid tissue went unstudied; only peripheral blood was examined.

This clonotype appeared a few times. Antigen: not known. The junction and the germline gene differ at one end; a read error may be behind it. The germline CDR1 and CDR2 sequences are SQVTM and ANQGSEA. The CDR3 length is 11 residues. This material consisted of peripheral blood mononuclear cells (PBMCs), taken at new diagnosis, from a patient treated with antithyroid drugs. The chain has TRBV29-1 and TRBJ2-1, with D possibly matching TRBD2 (6 bases). This sequence was found in a female donor with Graves disease. The CDR3, as DNA: TGCAGCGTTGCCTCCTGGGCAGGGAGGCTCTTC. Protein sequence: CSVASWAGRLF.